The present T cell receptor beta chain was sequenced within a study of blood T cell repertoires in COVID-19. Generated by immunoSEQ multiplex PCR, the TCRdb table keeps only in-frame clones and is missing some. The table includes about 170,000 clones, roughly 84% detected once. This CDR3 has 15 residues. J lost 3 bases, V lost 0 bases, and 6 bases had no gene match. Per germline, CDR1 SGHNT and CDR2 YYREEE (reference sequence). The table lists this clone with a few counts. Sequencing used peripheral blood. The V gene is TRBV5-4, the J gene TRBJ2-7; TRBD1 matches 7 bases. The source of this sequence is a woman aged 55-70 years with acute or convalescent COVID-19. This CDR3 is CASSLGTGVFYEQYF. CDR3 bases: TGTGCCAGCAGCTTGGGCACAGGGGTTTTCTACGAGCAGTACTTC. The variable domain in full, completed from reference TRBV5-4 and TRBJ2-7, reads ETGVTQSPTHLIKTRGQQVTLRCSSQSGHNTVSWYQQALGQGPQFIFQYYREEENGRGNFPPRFSGLQFPNYSSELNVNALELDDSALYLCASSLGTGVFYEQYFGPGTRLTVT.